This TCR beta chain comes out of a study of breast tumors, draining lymph nodes, adjacent tissues. Study-level points and caveats: Compared with lymph nodes, tumors were less diverse; compared with nontumor tissue, more. Most tumor T cells seemingly derive from lymph node, then expand in tumor. Compared with basal-like, luminal-like tumors shared significantly more repertoire with nontumor tissue.

TCRdb re-analysed the multiplex PCR reads in MiXCR, keeping a single row per CDR3 protein. This table holds about 100,000 distinct CDR3 sequences, about 20% found once. The lymph nodes were axillary draining lymph nodes from breast cancer patients. The CDR3 is 18 residues long. V lost 0 bases to trimming and J lost 0 bases, with 15 bases between them. Germline loops: CDR1 KGHDR, CDR2 SFDVKD. This clonotype was counted ten times or more. The antigen is undetermined. Sequenced material: axillary lymph node tissue. This chain joins TRBV24-1 and TRBJ2-3, with D tentatively TRBD2 (5 bases). The sequence derives from a female donor with breast cancer. Some clones in this sample may be carry-over from other donors' samples. CDR3: CATSDLQSYSVSTDTQYF. For the CDR3, the DNA is TGTGCCACCAGTGATTTGCAATCCTATAGCGTAAGCACAGATACGCAGTATTTT.